This TCR beta chain derives from a study of beta chain features in type 1 diabetes. Study at large: Healthy donors and patients had similar age, gender and cell yields.

Overall study findings and caveats: Sequencing of cDNA might inflate the share of cells that strongly express TCR.

Isolated RNA was reverse transcribed in full, so expressed TCRB transcripts were sequenced. Several million reads per sample on average were obtained from naive, central memory and regulatory T cell samples. Profiling relied on immunoSEQ multiplex PCR, and the TCRdb table lists in-frame clones only, not all of them. The table includes about 930,000 clones, about 17% detected once. Purities over 95% were achieved in all sorted populations. Germline V gene sequence: CDR1 SGHTA, CDR2 FQGTGA. The CDR3 spans 14 residues. J lost 4 bases, V lost 6 bases, and 9 bases had no gene match. Turning to this clone: What it binds is unknown.

The TCR originated in a woman aged 18-35 years in good health. The chain carries TRBV7-3 and TRBJ2-7, with TRBD2 matching 7 bases. The source material was naive CD4+ T cells from blood. CDR3 protein: CASRYTRGGYEQYF. The CDR3 bases are TGTGCCAGCAGATACACGAGGGGAGGGTACGAGCAGTACTTC.